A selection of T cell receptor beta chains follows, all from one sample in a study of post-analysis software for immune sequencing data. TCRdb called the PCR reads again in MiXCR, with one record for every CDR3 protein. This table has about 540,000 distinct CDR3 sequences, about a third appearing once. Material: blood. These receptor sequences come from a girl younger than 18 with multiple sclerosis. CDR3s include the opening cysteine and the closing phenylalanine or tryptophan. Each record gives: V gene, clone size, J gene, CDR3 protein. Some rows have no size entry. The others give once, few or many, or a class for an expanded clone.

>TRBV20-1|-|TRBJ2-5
CSARWGTSGGQETQYF
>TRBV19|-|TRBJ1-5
CASSSLGGNQPQHF
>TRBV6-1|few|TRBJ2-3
CASSEVVSGGVSTDTQYF
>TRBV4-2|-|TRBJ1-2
CASSQDSGQGDGYTF
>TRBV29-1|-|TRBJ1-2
CSVEEDGAYGYTF
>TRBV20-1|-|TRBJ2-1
CSAREGGEQFF
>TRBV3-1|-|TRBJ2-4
CASSQESRYIQYF
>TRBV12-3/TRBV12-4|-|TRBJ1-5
CASSPRGGRDQPQHF
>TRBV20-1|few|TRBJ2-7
CSGNSGGSYEQYF
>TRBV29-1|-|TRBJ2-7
CSTGQGAGYEQYF
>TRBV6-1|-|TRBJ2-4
CASSDPGLAPYF
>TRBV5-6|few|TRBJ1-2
CASSFVARGGLDYGYTF
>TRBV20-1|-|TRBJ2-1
CSARVDLTRVGFF
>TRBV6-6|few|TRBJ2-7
CASSRTESGYEQYF
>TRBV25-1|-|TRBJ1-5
CASSESGRGDNQPQHF
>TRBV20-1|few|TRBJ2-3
CSAPASIRGQTDTQYF
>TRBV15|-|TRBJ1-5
CATSLDRGNQPQHF
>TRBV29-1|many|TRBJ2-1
CSVRDREFDEQFF
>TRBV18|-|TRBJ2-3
CASSGLAGGPGTDTQYF
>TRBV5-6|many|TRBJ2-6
CASSLAWSGANVLTF
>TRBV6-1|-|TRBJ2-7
CASSDPYRGYTYEQYF
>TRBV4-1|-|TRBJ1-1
CASSQPETGNTEAFF
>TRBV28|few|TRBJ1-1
CASSMRGENTEAFF
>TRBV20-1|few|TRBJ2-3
CSALSPVGSTDTQYF
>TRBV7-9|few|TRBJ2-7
CASSSLKASQGAYEQYF
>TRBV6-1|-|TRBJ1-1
CASSEARVKFTEAFF
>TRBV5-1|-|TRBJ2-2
CASSLGGLNTGELFF
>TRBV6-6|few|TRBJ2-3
CAGGPGELERTDTQYF
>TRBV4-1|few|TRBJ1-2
CASRAQGLANYGYTF
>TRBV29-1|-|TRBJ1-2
CSVEERTGGGGYTF
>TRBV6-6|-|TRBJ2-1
CASSYSLGSSYNEQFF
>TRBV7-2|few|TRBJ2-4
CASSRDYKNIQYF
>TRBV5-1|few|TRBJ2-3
CASSLEGRPYTDTQYF
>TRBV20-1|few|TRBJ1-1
CSAKEDANTEAFF
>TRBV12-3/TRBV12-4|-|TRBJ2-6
CASTDPHSPGVNVLTF
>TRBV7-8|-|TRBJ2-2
CASSLASGGPRTGELFF
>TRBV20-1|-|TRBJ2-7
CSAFRAQASYEQYF